A selection of T cell receptor beta chains follows, all from one sample in a study of radiotherapy plus CTLA-4 blockade in lung cancer. This table comes from immunoSEQ multiplex PCR, and its TCRdb copy is limited to in-frame clones, with some not included. Among approximately 46,000 clones listed, roughly 81% were seen once. Sequenced material: peripheral blood, taken from a patient treated with radiotherapy plus ipilimumab. The receptors come from a human donor with non-small cell lung cancer whose response to radiotherapy plus ipilimumab could not be evaluated. CDR3s include the opening cysteine and the closing phenylalanine or tryptophan. The order of the fields is clone size, D gene, J gene, V gene, CDR3 DNA, CDR3 protein. A D gene is named only where the DNA matches it firmly. Clone size is shown for a subset of rows, as once, few, many or a class of expanded clone.

>NA|TRBD2|TRBJ2-7|TRBV2
TGTGCCAGCTTGTCGAGGACTAGCGGGAGGGCCTGGGACGAGCAGTACTTC
CASLSRTSGRAWDEQYF
>NA|NA|TRBJ1-5|TRBV5-1
TGCGCCAGCAGCCGGGACTTTGCGCAGGGACAGCCCCAGCATTTT
CASSRDFAQGQPQHF
>NA|NA|TRBJ2-4|TRBV27
TGTGCCAGCAGCCGCAGTGGCGGGGAGCTAGGAGCCAAAAACATTCAGTACTTC
CASSRSGGELGAKNIQYF
>NA|TRBD1|TRBJ2-2|TRBV7-2
TGTGCCAGCAGGGCCGGGACAGGCACCGGGGAGCTGTTTTTT
CASRAGTGTGELFF
>NA|TRBD1|TRBJ2-6|TRBV5-6
TGTGCCAGCAGCCTATTCCAGGGGGCCTCTGGGGCCAACGTCCTGACTTTC
CASSLFQGASGANVLTF
>NA|TRBD2|TRBJ2-1|TRBV30
TGTGCCGGGCTAGCGGGAGTTTATGAGCAGTTCTTC
CAGLAGVYEQFF
>NA|TRBD1|TRBJ2-3|TRBV7-9
TGTGCCAGCAGCCCTGGGCAGGGGGCCACAGATACGCAGTATTTT
CASSPGQGATDTQYF
>NA|TRBD1|TRBJ2-7|TRBV28
TGTGCCAGCAGTTTATTGGGACAGGGGGCGAACGAGCAGTACTTC
CASSLLGQGANEQYF
>NA|NA|TRBJ1-1|TRBV27
TGTGCCAGCAGCACTCGGGGCAGGGGCCCAAACACTGAAGCTTTCTTT
CASSTRGRGPNTEAFF
>NA|NA|TRBJ2-1|TRBV9
TGTGCCAGCAGCCCCCCGGTCTCTTCCTACAATGAGCAGTTCTTC
CASSPPVSSYNEQFF
>few|TRBD1|TRBJ2-1|TRBV7-3
TGTGCCAGCAGCTTATTTCCTACAGGGGCCGGTGAGCAGTTCTTC
CASSLFPTGAGEQFF
>few|NA|TRBJ1-1|TRBV5-4
TGTGCCAGCAGCCCCTGGGGGCAGAGCAACACTGAAGCTTTCTTT
CASSPWGQSNTEAFF
>NA|NA|TRBJ2-3|TRBV6-1
TGTGCCAGCAGTGATCGAGGAGCCCGAGGAACAGATACGCAGTATTTT
CASSDRGARGTDTQYF
>NA|TRBD2|TRBJ2-1|TRBV19
TGTGCCAGTAGTATAGTTGCGGGAGGGTTCAATGAGCAGTTCTTC
CASSIVAGGFNEQFF
>NA|TRBD2|TRBJ2-5|TRBV10-3
TGTGCCATCAGCGGTGGCGGGAGTGTGGGGGAGGCCCAGTACTTC
CAISGGGSVGEAQYF
>NA|TRBD1|TRBJ2-7|TRBV7-2
TGTGCCAGCAGCTTGTTACAGGGGCGCGAGCAGTACTTC
CASSLLQGREQYF
>NA|TRBD1|TRBJ2-1|TRBV5-4
TGTGCCAGCAGCGTAGACAGGGCCACCTACAATGAGCAGTTCTTC
CASSVDRATYNEQFF
>NA|NA|TRBJ1-1|TRBV19
TGTGCCAGTAGTATAAACATGAACACTGAAGCTTTCTTT
CASSINMNTEAFF
>NA|TRBD1|TRBJ1-2|TRBV6-5
TGTGCCAGCAGTTACCAGTTTGGACAGGGGGACTATGGCTACACCTTC
CASSYQFGQGDYGYTF
>NA|TRBD1|TRBJ2-3|TRBV5-1
TGCGCCAGCAGCCGGGACAGGGTTAGCACAGATACGCAGTATTTT
CASSRDRVSTDTQYF
>NA|TRBD1|TRBJ2-4|TRBV5-4
TGTGCCAGCAGCCCACGACAGGGTTTGGGCCAAAACATTCAGTACTTC
CASSPRQGLGQNIQYF
>NA|TRBD1|TRBJ2-7|TRBV11-2
TGTGCCAGCAGCTTCGGGACAGGGTCCTACGAGCAGTACTTC
CASSFGTGSYEQYF